There are many counts of the clone carrying this T cell receptor beta chain. Its cognate antigen is unknown. This entry is derived from a study of T-cell reconstitution after alpha-beta-depleted transplantation in children. Study-wide results and caveats: Roughly two months post-transplant, alpha-beta T cells reportedly originated from several hundred graft clones that had expanded. Some patients owed their high day-60 TCRbeta diversity to surviving recipient T cells and thymic progenitors. T-cell numbers and diversity one year post-transplant derived largely from freshly generated T cells.

CDR1 is SGHAT, CDR2 FQNNGV, per germline. The CDR3 length is 15 residues. V was trimmed by 4 bases and J by 2 bases, leaving 12 bases between them. The library targeted TCRbeta and was prepared with unique molecular identifiers. TCRdb used MiXCR to reprocess the PCR reads, holding one entry per CDR3 protein. This table holds around 580,000 distinct CDR3 sequences, 23% found once. The sequencing here drew on PBMCs, mostly from graft donor cells, taken 360 days after TCRalphabeta/CD19-depleted stem cell transplant. The receptor comes from a boy under two years old who had a stem cell transplant for acute myeloid leukemia, so the T cells may come from the graft donor. This chain joins TRBV11-2 and TRBJ1-3; possibly TRBD1 for D (6 bases). CDR3 loop: CASSSLKGAGNTIYF. CDR3 nucleotides: TGTGCCAGCAGCTCCCTAAAGGGGGCTGGAAACACCATATATTTT.